The 25 T cell receptor beta chains in this list originate from one sample, sequenced in a study of cytomegalovirus exposure and HLA in healthy donors (dated by TCRdb to 2016 to 2017). The method behind the library was the immunoSEQ multiplex PCR assay. For the multiplex PCR, a mixture combining 60 forward primers for TCR Vbeta segments and 13 reverse primers for TCR Jbeta segments was used. This is the immuneACCESS table as TCRdb keeps it, with only in-frame sequences that have V and J called. A part of the clones is gone; compared with another copy, unresolved V genes explain less than half, and the rest is unexplained. The sample has under 200,000 clones on record, 82% of them singletons. Of the sample, around 0.75% falls within the top ten clones. The sequencing sample was made of PBMCs. Source of these receptors: a woman between 18 and 29 years old in good health and CMV-seronegative.

Details on this clone: A junction end diverges from the germline sequence, so it may reflect a read error. V is TRBV20-1 and J is TRBJ2-3; 8 bases line up with TRBD2. Germline lookup yields CDR1 DFQATT and CDR2 SNEGSKA (reference sequence). The CDR3 runs 11 residues. CDR3 sequence reads: CSARGSGGLHF. In nucleotides, the CDR3 is TGCAGTGCTAGAGGGAGCGGGGGTTTACATTTT.

The rearrangement joins TRBV2 to TRBJ1-5; maybe TRBD1 (6 bases). In germline, CDR1 is SNHLY, CDR2 FYNNEI. Trimming took off 6 bases at V and 0 bases at J, with 12 bases between the two ends. This CDR3 comprises 15 residues. The CDR3 loop is CASRAGDYSNQPQHF. The CDR3, as DNA: TGTGCCAGCAGGGCAGGGGACTATAGCAATCAGCCCCAGCATTTT.

The chain links TRBV27 to TRBJ1-5; tentative D call: TRBD1 (6 bases). With 4 bases removed from V and 7 bases from J, the gap between germline ends came to 11 bases. This CDR3 has 13 residues. The V gene's germline CDR1 is MNHEY and CDR2 SMNVEV (reference sequence). The CDR3 here is CASSSNREQPQHF. CDR3 DNA sequence: TGTGCCAGCAGTTCGAACAGGGAACAGCCCCAGCATTTT.

The chain joins TRBV5-1 to TRBJ1-4; D not resolved. V dropped 3 bases and J dropped 0 bases, with 6 bases sitting between them. CDR1 is SGHRS and CDR2 is YFSETQ in the germline V gene. CDR3 size: 14 residues. CDR3 protein: CASSSTSTNEKLFF. The CDR3 DNA reads TGCGCCAGCAGCTCGACATCAACTAATGAAAAACTGTTTTTT.

The genes are TRBV7-9 and TRBJ2-1; D is possibly TRBD2 (6 bases). Germline-derived CDR1 and CDR2 are SEHNR and FQNEAQ (reference sequence). Trimming stripped 6 bases from V and 10 bases from J, with 13 bases between. The CDR3 length is 12 residues. Written as DNA, the CDR3 is TGTGCCAGCAGTGTAGCGGTCCGGGAGCAGTTCTTC. Its protein product is CASSVAVREQFF.

V usage is TRBV28 and J usage is TRBJ2-7, with D perhaps TRBD2 (5 bases). The CDR3 length is 13 residues. Germline assignment: CDR1 MDHEN and CDR2 SYDVKM. V was pared by 3 bases and J by 2 bases, with 8 bases between. The CDR3 loop is CASSFGSTYEQYF. The CDR3 bases are TGTGCCAGCAGTTTTGGGAGTACCTACGAGCAGTACTTC. Full variable domain (missing parts from reference TRBV28 and TRBJ2-7): DVKVTQSSRYLVKRTGEKVFLECVQDMDHENMFWYRQDPGLGLRLIYFSYDVKMKEKGDIPEGYSVSREKKERFSLILESASTNQTSMYLCASSFGSTYEQYFGPGTRLTVT.

This chain joins TRBV9 and TRBJ2-2, with 10 bases lining up with TRBD2. Per the germline V gene, CDR1 is SGDLS and CDR2 is YYNGEE. The CDR3 has 18 amino acids. Losses at the gene ends were 3 bases for V and 2 bases for J; bases not matched to a gene: 10. The CDR3 here is CASSGDLLAGSNTGELFF. CDR3 coding DNA: TGTGCCAGCAGCGGGGATCTACTAGCGGGGTCCAACACCGGGGAGCTGTTTTTT.

The V gene is TRBV29-1, the J gene TRBJ1-1, with unresolved D. Germline CDR1 is SQVTM and CDR2 is ANQGSEA. The CDR3 sequence is 13 residues long. V gave up 4 bases and J gave up 4 bases, with 13 bases separating them. The CDR3 DNA sequence: TGCAGCGTTGGAAACCAGGTGGCCACTGAAGCTTTCTTT. Amino acid sequence: CSVGNQVATEAFF.

The chain joins TRBV2 to TRBJ2-2; TRBD2 is a possible D gene (5 bases). Trimming stripped 7 bases from V and 9 bases from J, with 12 bases between. Germline loops: CDR1 SNHLY, CDR2 FYNNEI. This CDR3 contains 12 residues. The CDR3 reads CASKIDGRELFF. CDR3 in DNA: TGTGCCAGCAAAATTGACGGGAGGGAGCTGTTTTTT.

The chain has TRBV18 and TRBJ1-5; the match to TRBD1 covers 8 bases. The CDR3 length is 16 residues. CDR1 KGHSH and CDR2 LQKENI come from the germline V gene. The V gene end was trimmed by 6 bases and the J gene end by 4 bases; junction bases not matched to a gene: 11. CDR3 sequence: CASSGQGAASNQPQHF. DNA of the CDR3: TGTGCCAGCTCCGGGCAGGGGGCCGCGTCGAATCAGCCCCAGCATTTT.

The chain joins TRBV4-1 to TRBJ2-3; TRBD2 aligns across 14 bases. This CDR3 region has 16 residues. Trimming cost V 1 base and J 5 bases; bases outside gene matches: 2. Germline V CDR1 and CDR2: MGHRA, YSYEKL. Here the CDR3 reads CASSQGGLAGVDTQYF. The CDR3 bases are TGCGCCAGCAGCCAAGGGGGACTAGCGGGGGTAGATACGCAGTATTTT.

DNA for the CDR3: TGTGCCATAAGGTTCCCGGGGGAAGGCCGATCAGGTGGCTACACCTTC. Translating it yields CAIRFPGEGRSGGYTF. The rearrangement links TRBV5-3 to TRBJ1-2; D is perhaps TRBD1 (5 bases). TRBV5-3 is noted as an ORF with a role that remains uncertain. V lost 9 bases to trimming and J lost 7 bases, with 28 bases between them. The CDR3 runs 16 residues.

This clone has a single count. The chain joins TRBV10-2 to TRBJ2-5; 10 nucleotides align to TRBD2. The DNA end lines up better with TRBJ2-7; the J call may be wrong. Per the germline V gene, CDR1 is WSHSY and CDR2 is SAAADI. The CDR3 is 15 residues long. The CDR3 DNA sequence: TGCGCCAGCAGGGTCAGCGGGGGGGCCAGAGGCGAGCAGTACTTC. It codes for CASRVSGGARGEQYF.

The rearrangement links TRBV5-4 to TRBJ2-4; TRBD1 matches at 9 bases. There are 14 residues in the CDR3. The germline V gene has CDR1 SGHNT and CDR2 YYREEE (reference sequence). V shed 4 bases, J shed 4 bases, and the junction held 3 bases outside the gene matches. CDR3 DNA sequence: TGTGCCAGCAGCGCAGGACAGGGGAAAAACATTCAGTACTTC. As protein: CASSAGQGKNIQYF.

V and J are TRBV7-9 and TRBJ2-5; maybe TRBD2 (6 bases). This CDR3 has 13 residues. Germline lookup yields CDR1 SEHNR and CDR2 FQNEAQ (reference sequence). V was pared by 8 bases and J by 5 bases, with 15 bases between. CDR3: CASQPSRGETQYF. Written as DNA, the CDR3 is TGTGCCAGCCAACCCAGCCGGGGGGAGACCCAGTACTTC.

This clone has just a few counts. The rearrangement joins TRBV19 to TRBJ1-1; D uncertain. This CDR3 region has 14 residues. The V end lost 7 bases, the J end lost 0 bases, and 12 bases lay between the germline ends. CDR1 is LNHDA, CDR2 SQIVND, per germline (reference sequence). This CDR3 reads CASKDSFMNTEAFF. The DNA of the CDR3 is TGTGCCAGTAAAGACTCCTTTATGAACACTGAAGCTTTCTTT.

This sequence joins TRBV7-2 and TRBJ1-1, with a weak D call TRBD1 (6 bases). With 1 base removed from V and 11 bases from J, the gap between germline ends came to 20 bases. CDR3 length: 15 residues. Germline V CDR1 and CDR2: SGHTA, FQGNSA. CDR3 loop: CASSLEGGGARYAFF. For the CDR3, the DNA is TGTGCCAGCAGCTTAGAGGGTGGGGGGGCGCGGTACGCTTTCTTT.

This chain uses TRBV7-2 with TRBJ2-1; D might be TRBD2 (5 bases). Germline lookup yields CDR1 SGHTA and CDR2 FQGNSA. This CDR3 spans 14 amino acids. V was shortened by 7 bases and J by 9 bases, with 19 bases between the two germline ends. CDR3 loop: CASIPGPSGGEQFF. CDR3 bases: TGTGCCAGCATCCCTGGACCTTCTGGAGGTGAGCAGTTCTTC.

The chain uses TRBV6-6 and TRBJ2-5; the D gene is possibly TRBD1 (7 bases). CDR1 is MNHNY, CDR2 SVGAGI, per germline (reference sequence). This CDR3 contains 15 residues. Trimming removed 6 bases from V and 5 bases from J, with 19 bases in between. DNA for the CDR3: TGTGCCAGCAGAGGGGGCCAGGGAGGTCTGGAGACCCAGTACTTC. It is translated as CASRGGQGGLETQYF.

This clone appeared a single time. V and J are TRBV7-3 and TRBJ2-1; 7 bases agree with TRBD2. The CDR3 is 15 amino acids. Germline CDR1 reads SGHTA; CDR2 reads FQGTGA. V was clipped by 5 bases and J by 6 bases; unmatched bases: 10. CDR3 amino acids: CASSQLADLRNEQFF. CDR3 coding DNA: TGTGCCAGCAGCCAGCTAGCGGATCTTCGCAATGAGCAGTTCTTC.

The chain carries TRBV6-5 and TRBJ2-5; TRBD2 matches 13 bases. The J call may not be correct, given that the DNA end is closer to TRBJ2-7. The CDR3 extends over 15 amino acids. CDR1 and CDR2 from the germline V gene are MNHEY and SVGAGI. CDR3 protein: CASQLAGGLYYEQYF. DNA for the CDR3: TGTGCCAGCCAACTAGCGGGAGGGCTCTACTACGAGCAGTACTTC.

The rearrangement uses TRBV12-2 and TRBJ2-1; the table's D call of TRBD2 was not tested on the DNA. TRBV12-2 is a listed pseudogene. This CDR3 spans 18 amino acids. The CDR3 spells CASRFRDSCMEDYNEQFF. The CDR3 DNA reads as TGTGCAAGTCGCTTCCGGGACTCGTGCATGGAGGATTACAATGAGCAGTTCTTC.

V usage is TRBV7-8 and J usage is TRBJ1-2; 7 bases align to TRBD1. The junction had 4 bases not matched to a gene; V was cut back by 0 bases and J by 3 bases. This CDR3 is built from 15 residues. The germline CDR1 and CDR2 sequences are SGHVS and FQNEAQ. In nucleotides, the CDR3 is TGTGCCAGCAGCTTAGCGCCCAGGGGGGACTATGGCTACACCTTC. Protein sequence: CASSLAPRGDYGYTF.

The chain carries TRBV19 and TRBJ1-4; D not resolved. CDR3 size: 15 residues. The germline V gene has CDR1 LNHDA and CDR2 SQIVND (reference sequence). V lost 6 bases, J lost 4 bases, and 15 bases lay in between. CDR3 in amino acids: CASSSVRRINEKLFF. DNA for the CDR3: TGTGCCAGTAGCTCCGTTAGGAGGATTAATGAAAAACTGTTTTTT.

The chain links TRBV7-9 to TRBJ1-2, with 8 bases identical to TRBD1. This CDR3 spans 14 amino acids. CDR1 and CDR2 (germline): SEHNR, FQNEAQ (reference sequence). V lost 2 bases to trimming and J lost 4 bases; unmatched junction nucleotides: 3. The CDR3 nucleotides are TGTGCCAGCAGCTTACAGGGGGCCAGCTATGGCTACACCTTC. Translation gives CASSLQGASYGYTF.